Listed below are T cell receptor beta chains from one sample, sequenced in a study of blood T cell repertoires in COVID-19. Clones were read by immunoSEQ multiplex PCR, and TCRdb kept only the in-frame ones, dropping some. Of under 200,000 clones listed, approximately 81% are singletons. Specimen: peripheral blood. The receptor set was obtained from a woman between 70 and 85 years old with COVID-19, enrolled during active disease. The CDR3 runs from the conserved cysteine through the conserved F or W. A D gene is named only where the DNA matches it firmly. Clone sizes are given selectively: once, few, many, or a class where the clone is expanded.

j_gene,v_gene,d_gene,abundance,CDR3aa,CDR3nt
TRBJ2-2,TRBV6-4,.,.,CASSRENTGELFF,TGTGCCAGCAGTAGAGAAAACACCGGGGAGCTGTTTTTT
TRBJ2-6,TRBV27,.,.,CASSLYGGISSGANVLTF,TGTGCCAGCAGTTTGTACGGCGGCATCTCCTCTGGGGCCAACGTCCTGACTTTC
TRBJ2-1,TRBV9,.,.,CASSVASGERFF,TGTGCCAGCAGCGTAGCATCGGGGGAACGGTTCTTC
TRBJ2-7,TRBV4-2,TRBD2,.,CASSQERLAGDEQYF,TGTGCCAGCAGCCAAGAGCGGCTAGCGGGAGACGAGCAGTACTTC
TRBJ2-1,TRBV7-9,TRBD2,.,CASSLGEREGGEQFF,TGTGCCAGCAGCTTAGGGGAGCGGGAGGGGGGTGAGCAGTTCTTC
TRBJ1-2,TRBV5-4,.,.,CASRGRGITYGYTF,TGTGCCAGCAGGGGTCGGGGGATCACATATGGCTACACCTTC
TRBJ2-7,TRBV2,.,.,CASSPTGYEQYF,TGTGCCAGCAGTCCAACAGGGTACGAGCAGTACTTC
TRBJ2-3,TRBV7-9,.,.,CASSLAGDGRADTQYF,TGTGCCAGCAGCTTAGCGGGAGACGGGCGAGCAGATACGCAGTATTTT
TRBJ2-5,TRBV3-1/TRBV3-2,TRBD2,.,CASSQGLAVQETQYF,TGTGCCAGCAGCCAGGGACTAGCGGTGCAAGAGACCCAGTACTTC
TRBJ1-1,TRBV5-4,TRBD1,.,CASSFRLAGGHTEAFF,TGTGCCAGCAGCTTTCGGCTGGCAGGGGGACACACTGAAGCTTTCTTT
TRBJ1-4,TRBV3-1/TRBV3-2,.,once,CASSQDRRVEKLFF,TGTGCCAGCAGCCAAGACAGGAGGGTTGAAAAACTGTTTTTT
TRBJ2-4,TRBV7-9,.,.,CASSPPLQRVGNIQYF,TGTGCCAGCAGCCCTCCCCTTCAGAGGGTTGGTAACATTCAGTACTTC
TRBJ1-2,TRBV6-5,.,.,CASRQGHYGYTF,TGTGCCAGCAGGCAGGGCCACTATGGCTACACCTTC
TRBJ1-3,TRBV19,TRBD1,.,CASSLQGASGNTIYF,TGTGCCAGTAGTTTGCAGGGGGCGAGTGGAAACACCATATATTTT
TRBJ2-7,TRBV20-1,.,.,CSASSDYEQYF,TGCAGTGCTTCGAGTGACTACGAGCAGTACTTC
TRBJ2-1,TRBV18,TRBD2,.,CASSSGLAGSSYNEQFF,TGTGCCAGCTCTTCGGGACTAGCGGGGAGCTCCTACAATGAGCAGTTCTTC
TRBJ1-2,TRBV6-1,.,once,CASSEGTGKYGYTF,TGTGCCAGCAGTGAAGGTACAGGGAAATATGGCTACACCTTC
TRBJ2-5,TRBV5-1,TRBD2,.,CASSPTSSGETQYF,TGCGCCAGCAGCCCGACTAGCTCGGGAGAGACCCAGTACTTC
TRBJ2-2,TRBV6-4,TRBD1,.,CASSAGTGDTGELFF,TGTGCCAGCAGTGCCGGGACAGGGGACACCGGGGAGCTGTTTTTT
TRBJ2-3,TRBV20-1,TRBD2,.,CSASYQRGDTDTQYF,TGCAGTGCTAGTTACCAGCGGGGGGACACAGATACGCAGTATTTT
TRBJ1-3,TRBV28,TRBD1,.,CASSDPRGSSGNTIYF,TGTGCCAGCAGTGATCCCAGGGGGAGCTCTGGAAACACCATATATTTT
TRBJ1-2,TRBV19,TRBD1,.,CASSPTGGKEGYTF,TGTGCCAGTAGTCCAACAGGGGGGAAGGAAGGCTACACCTTC
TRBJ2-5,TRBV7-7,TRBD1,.,CASSGQGVGETQYF,TGTGCTAGCAGCGGACAGGGGGTCGGAGAGACCCAGTACTTC
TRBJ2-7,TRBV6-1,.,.,CASSEAPRYYEQYF,TGTGCCAGCAGTGAAGCGCCACGGTACTACGAGCAGTACTTC
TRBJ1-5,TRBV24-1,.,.,CATSDYQSNQPQHF,TGTGCCACCAGTGATTATCAGAGCAATCAGCCCCAGCATTTT
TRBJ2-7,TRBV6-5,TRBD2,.,CASSSVGLAEPYEQYF,TGTGCCAGCAGTTCAGTCGGACTAGCGGAGCCCTACGAGCAGTACTTC
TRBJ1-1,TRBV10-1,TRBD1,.,CASSYLPGQGPSEAFF,TGCGCCAGCAGCTACTTACCCGGACAGGGGCCTTCTGAAGCTTTCTTT
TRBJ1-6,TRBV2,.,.,CASSPDSANSPLHF,TGTGCCAGCAGCCCGGACAGTGCTAATTCACCCCTCCACTTT
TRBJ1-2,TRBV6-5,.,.,CASSPGDHGYTF,TGTGCCAGCAGCCCCGGGGATCATGGCTACACCTTC
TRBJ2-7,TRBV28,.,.,CASSFRRDSSYEQYF,TGTGCCAGCAGTTTCCGCCGGGACTCCTCCTACGAGCAGTACTTC
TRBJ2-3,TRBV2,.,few,CASSAEGHTQYF,TGTGCCAGCAGTGCGGAGGGCCATACGCAGTATTTT
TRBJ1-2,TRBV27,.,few,CASSFTGGGGYTF,TGTGCCAGCAGTTTCACGGGGGGAGGCGGCTACACCTTC
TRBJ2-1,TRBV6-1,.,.,CASSDLRRGEQFF,TGTGCCAGCAGTGATCTGAGGAGGGGTGAGCAGTTCTTC
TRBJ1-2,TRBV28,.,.,CASSGVRGYTF,TGTGCCAGCAGCGGGGTTAGAGGCTACACCTTC
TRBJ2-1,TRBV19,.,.,CASRSYLNEQFF,TGTGCCAGTCGGTCCTATCTTAATGAGCAGTTCTTC
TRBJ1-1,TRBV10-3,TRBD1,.,CAISSGTGGPGDTEAFF,TGTGCCATCAGTTCCGGGACAGGGGGCCCGGGGGACACTGAAGCTTTCTTT
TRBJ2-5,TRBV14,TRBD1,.,CASSQIYRGFGETQYF,TGTGCCAGCAGCCAAATCTACAGGGGGTTTGGGGAGACCCAGTACTTC
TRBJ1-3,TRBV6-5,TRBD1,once,CASSPGQGLGNTIYF,TGTGCCAGCAGTCCGGGACAGGGACTGGGAAACACCATATATTTT
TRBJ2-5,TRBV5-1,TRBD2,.,CASSRGTSGRIRETQYF,TGCGCCAGCAGCCGGGGGACTAGCGGGAGGATACGAGAGACCCAGTACTTC
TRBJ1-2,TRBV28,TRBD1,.,CASSPDRVNGYTF,TGTGCCAGCAGTCCCGACAGGGTGAATGGCTACACCTTC
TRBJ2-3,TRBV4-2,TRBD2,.,CASSPQRGGDTDTQYF,TGTGCCAGCAGCCCGCAGCGGGGGGGGGACACAGATACGCAGTATTTT
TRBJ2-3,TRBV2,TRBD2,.,CAVREADTQYF,TGTGCCGTCCGGGAGGCAGATACGCAGTATTTT